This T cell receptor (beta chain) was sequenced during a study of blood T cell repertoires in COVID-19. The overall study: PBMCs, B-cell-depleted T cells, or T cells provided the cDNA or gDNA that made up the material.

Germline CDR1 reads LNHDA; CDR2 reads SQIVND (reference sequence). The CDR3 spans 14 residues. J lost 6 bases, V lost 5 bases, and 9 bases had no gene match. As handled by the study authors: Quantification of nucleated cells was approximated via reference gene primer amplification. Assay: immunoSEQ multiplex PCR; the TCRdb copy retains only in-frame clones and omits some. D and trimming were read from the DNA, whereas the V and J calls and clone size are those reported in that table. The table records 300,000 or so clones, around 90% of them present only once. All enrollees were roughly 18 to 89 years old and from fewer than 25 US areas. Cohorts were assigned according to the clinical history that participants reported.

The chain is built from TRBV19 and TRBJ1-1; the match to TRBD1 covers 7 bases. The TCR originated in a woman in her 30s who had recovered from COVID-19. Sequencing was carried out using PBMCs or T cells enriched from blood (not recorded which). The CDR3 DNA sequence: TGTGCCAGTAGTGCAGACAGGGTTATCGCTGAAGCTTTCTTT. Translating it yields CASSADRVIAEAFF. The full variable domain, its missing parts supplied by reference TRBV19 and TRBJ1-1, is DGGITQSPKYLFRKEGQNVTLSCEQNLNHDAMYWYRQDPGQGLRLIYYSQIVNDFQKGDIAEGYSVSREKKESFPLTVTSAQKNPTAFYLCASSADRVIAEAFFGQGTRLTVV.